Shown below are 13 T cell receptor beta chains from a single sample sequenced in a study of PD-1 blockade in classical Hodgkin lymphoma. Every patient was affected by relapse after autologous stem cell transplantation, while exposure to brentuximab vedotin was not uniform. Sequencing used immunoSEQ multiplex PCR; TCRdb keeps in-frame clones, though not all of them. The data show 14,000 or so clones, with under 90% seen just once and roughly a fifth held by the top ten. The material sequenced was peripheral blood mononuclear cells (PBMCs), taken at baseline. All receptors come from a human donor with classical Hodgkin lymphoma.

CDR3 amino acids: CASSPPTGESAEAFF. The CDR3 coding sequence is TGCGCCAGCAGCCCGCCGACAGGGGAAAGCGCTGAAGCTTTCTTT. The chain joins TRBV4-1 to TRBJ1-1, with 8 bases aligning to TRBD1. Germline V gives CDR1 MGHRA, CDR2 YSYEKL. The V segment lost 4 bases and the J segment 6 bases; nucleotides outside the gene matches: 10. The CDR3 covers 15 residues.

J is TRBJ1-6 and V is TRBV28; D is undetermined. V lost 5 bases and J lost 11, with 7 bases in between. The CDR3 covers 11 residues. The germline CDR1 and CDR2 sequences are MDHEN and SYDVKM. The CDR3 loop reads CASSGRPPLHF. The CDR3 region has the DNA TGTGCCAGCAGTGGAAGACCACCCCTCCACTTT.

J is TRBJ1-1 and V is TRBV7-3; perhaps TRBD1 as D (5 bases). Germline V gene data show CDR1 as SGHTA and CDR2 as FQGTGA. The CDR3 has 13 residues. V lost 5 bases, J lost 1 base, and 8 bases lay in between. CDR3 residues: CASSADRNTEAFF. CDR3 in DNA: TGTGCCAGCAGCGCAGACAGGAACACTGAAGCTTTCTTT.

The chain combines TRBV28 with TRBJ1-2; D not certain. From germline, CDR1 is MDHEN and CDR2 SYDVKM. The CDR3 has 12 residues. Trimming took off 10 bases at V and 3 bases at J, with 12 bases between the two ends. The CDR3 is CATDLNYYGYTF. Here the CDR3 DNA reads TGTGCCACCGACCTTAACTACTATGGCTACACCTTC.

J is TRBJ1-1 and V is TRBV6-1; D is possibly TRBD1 (5 bases). The CDR3 length is 13 residues. In germline, CDR1 is MNHNS, CDR2 SASEGT. V was clipped by 4 bases and J by 0 bases, with 6 bases between them. The CDR3 DNA follows: TGTGCCAGCAGTGCGACAGTGAACACTGAAGCTTTCTTT. Residues: CASSATVNTEAFF.

J is TRBJ2-3 and V is TRBV4-1; TRBD1 agrees at 7 bases. V trimming: 1 base; J trimming: 4 bases; junction bases outside the gene matches: 2. There are 14 residues in the CDR3. Germline V gives CDR1 MGHRA, CDR2 YSYEKL. The CDR3 here is CASSQGGTADTQYF. The CDR3, as DNA: TGCGCCAGCAGCCAAGGGGGGACAGCAGATACGCAGTATTTT.

Only a few counts were recorded for this clone. J is TRBJ1-2 and V is TRBV7-9, with D possibly being TRBD1 (5 bases). The V gene lost 3 bases and the J gene lost 3 bases, with 8 bases spanning the gap. Germline CDR1 and CDR2: SEHNR and FQNEAQ (reference sequence). The CDR3 runs to 13 residues. The CDR3: CASSFGGYYGYTF. DNA for the CDR3: TGTGCCAGCAGCTTCGGGGGGTACTATGGCTACACCTTC.

This clone was seen more than once but under ten times. The chain couples TRBV7-9 to TRBJ1-5; D might be TRBD1 (5 bases). The V and J ends lost 4 bases and 9 bases respectively, with 16 bases between them. Germline CDR1 and CDR2: SEHNR and FQNEAQ (reference sequence). The CDR3 contains 14 residues. CDR3 in amino acids: CASSSIGEDRPQHF. CDR3 bases: TGTGCCAGCAGCTCTATAGGGGAGGACCGGCCCCAGCATTTT.

A word on this clone: Mismatch with germline at one junction end may stem from a read error. In DNA, the CDR3 is TGCGCCAGCAGCACTCGGACAGAGAACACTGAAGCTTTCTTT. Amino acids: CASSTRTENTEAFF. The chain combines TRBV28 with TRBJ1-1; D possibly corresponds to TRBD1 (6 bases). The germline V gene encodes CDR1 MDHEN and CDR2 SYDVKM. The CDR3 totals 14 residues.

This chain connects TRBV27 to TRBJ1-5; 8 positions match TRBD1. V dropped 2 bases and J dropped 3; count of bases not matched to a gene: 3. The CDR3 sequence is 15 residues long. CDR1 MNHEY and CDR2 SMNVEV come from the germline V gene (reference sequence). CDR3 region: CASSLDRGNNQPQHF. The CDR3 DNA reads as TGTGCCAGCAGTTTAGACAGGGGAAACAATCAGCCCCAGCATTTT.

The chain carries TRBV5-8 and TRBJ1-5; D unclear. The V end lost 4 bases, the J end lost 9 bases, and 14 bases lay between the germline ends. This CDR3 spans 13 amino acids. CDR1 is SGHTS, CDR2 YDEGEE, per germline. Here the CDR3 reads CASSENSGMPQHF. In DNA, the CDR3 is TGTGCCAGCAGCGAAAACAGTGGGATGCCCCAGCATTTT.

V gene TRBV19 combines with J gene TRBJ1-3; the D is unclear. The CDR3 loop spans 16 amino acids. Trimming cost V 5 bases and J 4 bases, with 18 bases left between them. CDR1 and CDR2 from the germline V gene are LNHDA and SQIVND (reference sequence). The CDR3 DNA reads as TGTGCCAGTAGTCTATCCTCTGGGCTGGGAGGAAACACCATATATTTT. This translates into CASSLSSGLGGNTIYF.

The genes are TRBV19 and TRBJ2-7; no definite D call. The ends were cut back, 1 base at V and 6 bases at J, with 13 bases in the middle. The CDR3 sequence is 14 residues long. Germline lookup yields CDR1 LNHDA and CDR2 SQIVND (reference sequence). CDR3 coding DNA: TGTGCCAGTAGTATAGGCATGGTGAGTGGCGAGCAGTACTTC. Its translation is CASSIGMVSGEQYF.